This T cell receptor (beta chain) emerged from a study of CD4+ T cells in melanoma (dated 2022 in TCRdb). Context from the whole study: Neoantigen-specific CD4+ T cells in human melanoma were what the study investigated. The full study reports these points: The report described a correlation between neoantigen-specific CD4+ T cells and the function of CD8+ T cells, macrophages and B cells. Neoantigen-specific CD4+ T cells in melanoma were reported to show diverse differentiation states.

As encoded in the germline V gene, CDR1 is SGHTA while CDR2 is FQGNSA. The CDR3 runs 15 residues from the cysteine to the phenylalanine. Kept here is only the CDR3 DNA, which spans 45 bases and is read in frame from base 1. V is clipped by 2 bases and J by 9 bases, and the sequence between their germline boundaries is 17 bases long. Libraries were constructed by the immunoSEQ multiplex PCR assay. TCRdb took over this immuneACCESS table, retaining in-frame rearrangements with V and J assigned. Such tables are incomplete; in checked studies, under half of the missing clones stem from an unresolved V gene, and the remainder is unexplained. The sample contains some 15,000 clones, 63% of them found a single time. The top ten clonotypes cover roughly 16% of the sample. As to this clone: Its recognized antigen is unknown. Base qualities are missing; no much larger clone stands one base away.

The donors were melanoma patients. This receptor was identified in a human donor with melanoma. The sequence joins TRBV7-2 to TRBJ2-1; the D call is tentative, TRBD1 or TRBD2, as each matches 6 bases. Sequencing input: cells from a culture (not recorded whether cultured in vitro). At the DNA level, the sequence is TGTGCCAGCAGCTTAATGTCGGGGGCCTCTGGTGAGCAGTTCTTC. The encoded protein is CASSLMSGASGEQFF.